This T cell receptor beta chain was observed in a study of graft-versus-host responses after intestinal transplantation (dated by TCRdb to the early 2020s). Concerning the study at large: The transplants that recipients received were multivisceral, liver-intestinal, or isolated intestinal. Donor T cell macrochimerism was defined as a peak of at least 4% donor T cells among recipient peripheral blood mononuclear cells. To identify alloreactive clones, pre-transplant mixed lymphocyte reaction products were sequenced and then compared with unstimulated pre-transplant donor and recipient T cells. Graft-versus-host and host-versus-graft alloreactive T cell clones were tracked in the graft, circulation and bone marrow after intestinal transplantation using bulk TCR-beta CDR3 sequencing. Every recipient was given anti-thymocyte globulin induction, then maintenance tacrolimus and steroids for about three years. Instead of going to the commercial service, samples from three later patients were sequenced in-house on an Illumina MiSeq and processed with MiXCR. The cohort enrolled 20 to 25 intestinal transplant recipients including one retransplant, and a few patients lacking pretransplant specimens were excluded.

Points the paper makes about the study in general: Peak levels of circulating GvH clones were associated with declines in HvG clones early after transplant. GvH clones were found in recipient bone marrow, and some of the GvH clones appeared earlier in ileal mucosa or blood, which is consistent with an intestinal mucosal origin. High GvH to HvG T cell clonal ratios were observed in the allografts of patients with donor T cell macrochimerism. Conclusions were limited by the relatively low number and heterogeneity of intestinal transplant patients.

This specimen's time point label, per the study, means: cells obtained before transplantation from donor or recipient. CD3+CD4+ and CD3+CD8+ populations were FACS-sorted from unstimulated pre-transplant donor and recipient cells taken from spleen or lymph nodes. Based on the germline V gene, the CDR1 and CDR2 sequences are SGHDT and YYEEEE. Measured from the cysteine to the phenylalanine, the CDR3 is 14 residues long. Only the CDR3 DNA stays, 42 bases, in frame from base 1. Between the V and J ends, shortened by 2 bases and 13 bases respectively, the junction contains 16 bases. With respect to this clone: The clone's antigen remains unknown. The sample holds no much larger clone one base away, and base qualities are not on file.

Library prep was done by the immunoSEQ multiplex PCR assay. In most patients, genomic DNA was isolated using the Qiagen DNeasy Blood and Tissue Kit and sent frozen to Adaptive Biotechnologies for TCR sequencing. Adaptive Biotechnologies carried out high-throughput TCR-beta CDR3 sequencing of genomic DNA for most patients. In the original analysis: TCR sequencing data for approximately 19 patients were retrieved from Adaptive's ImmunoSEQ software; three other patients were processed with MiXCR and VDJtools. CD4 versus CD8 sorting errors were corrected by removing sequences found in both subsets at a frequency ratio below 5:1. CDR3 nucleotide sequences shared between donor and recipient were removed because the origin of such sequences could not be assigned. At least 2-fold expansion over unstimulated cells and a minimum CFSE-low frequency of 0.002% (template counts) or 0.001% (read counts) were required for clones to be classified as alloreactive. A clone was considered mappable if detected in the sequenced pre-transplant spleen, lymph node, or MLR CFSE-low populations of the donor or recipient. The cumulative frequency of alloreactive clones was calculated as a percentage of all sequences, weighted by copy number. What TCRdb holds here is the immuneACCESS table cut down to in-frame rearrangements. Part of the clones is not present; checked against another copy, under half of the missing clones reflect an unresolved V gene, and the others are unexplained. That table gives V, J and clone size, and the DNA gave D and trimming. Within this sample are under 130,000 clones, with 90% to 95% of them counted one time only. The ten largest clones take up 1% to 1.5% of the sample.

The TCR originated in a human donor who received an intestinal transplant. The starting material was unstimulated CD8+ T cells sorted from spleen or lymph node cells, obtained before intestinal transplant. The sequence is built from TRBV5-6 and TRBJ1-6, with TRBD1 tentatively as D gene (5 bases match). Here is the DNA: TGTGCCAGCAGCTTCCAGGGTACGTCTCCTCCCCTCCACTTT. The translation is CASSFQGTSPPLHF.